These 10 T cell receptor delta chains came from one sample sequenced in a study of gammadelta T cells in human blood. TCRdb reanalysed the RT-PCR reads with CATT. The sample lists approximately 1,800 delta-chain clones, around 7% occurring once. Sequencing input: non-Vgamma9Vdelta2 gamma-delta T cells from fetal blood. The receptors stem from a human fetus.

The chain is built from TRDV2 and TRDJ3; 10 nucleotides align to TRDD3. TCRdb gives no J gene; it was assigned here by matching the DNA to germline. The ends lost 6 bases at V and 9 bases at J; junction bases unmatched: 16. CDR3 size: 18 residues. Germline CDR1 and CDR2: GEAIGNYY and EKD. In DNA form, the CDR3 reads TGTGCCTGTCCCGTACTGGGGGATTACGCCGAACCCACCCGACAGATGTTTTTC. It specifies CACPVLGDYAEPTRQMFF.

Points on this clone: A far bigger clonotype differs at one base, so this is likely a read error. The assigned J gene is TRDJ2, but the V gene is uncalled; the table's D gene call, TRDD3, was not cross checked with the DNA. The CDR3 has 19 amino acids. The CDR3 region is CAIWPSYETGGYPTAQLFF. CDR3 bases: TGTGCTATTTGGCCTTCCTACGAAACTGGGGGATACCCGACAGCACAACTCTTCTTT.

V usage is TRDV2 and J usage is TRDJ3; no reliable D call. TCRdb supplies no J gene; here it was assigned by aligning the nucleotide sequence to germline. Trimming removed 0 bases from V and 0 bases from J, with 8 bases in between. Germline V gene lookup returns CDR1 GEAIGNYY and CDR2 EKD. The CDR3 has 17 amino acids. Here the CDR3 reads CACDTVTPSWDTRQMFF. CDR3 DNA sequence: TGTGCCTGTGACACCGTAACGCCCTCCTGGGACACCCGACAGATGTTTTTC.

This clone is termed large (0.1 to 1%). This rearrangement joins TRAV29/DV5 to TRDJ2; 8 bases are a match to TRDD3. Germline values: CDR1 NSMFDY, CDR2 ISSIKDK. This CDR3 has 15 amino acids. The junction had 1 base not matched to a gene; V was cut back by 0 bases and J by 0 bases. The CDR3 DNA follows: TGTGCAGCAAGCGCGGGGGATACTTTGACAGCACAACTCTTCTTT. This sequence encodes CAASAGDTLTAQLFF.

This clone is large. The chain employs TRAV29/DV5 and TRDJ3, with TRDD3 matching 12 bases. Germline V gene sequence: CDR1 NSMFDY, CDR2 ISSIKDK. J was trimmed by 0 bases and V by 0 bases; bases with no gene match: 4. The CDR3 spans 19 residues. The CDR3 reads CAASALGDTSSWDTRQMFF. Here the CDR3 DNA reads TGTGCAGCAAGCGCGCTGGGGGATACGAGCTCCTGGGACACCCGACAGATGTTTTTC. The full variable domain, completed using reference TRAV29/DV5 and TRDJ3, is DQQVKQNSPSLSVQEGRISILNCDYTNSMFDYFLWYKKYPAEGPTFLISISSIKDKNEDGRFTVFLNKSAKHLSLHIVPSQPGDSAVYFCAASALGDTSSWDTRQMFFGTGIKLFVEP.

This clone qualifies as medium-sized (0.01 to 0.1%). This sequence joins TRDV1 and TRDJ1; 8 bases line up with TRDD3. The ends lost 1 base at V and 0 bases at J; junction bases unmatched: 7. The CDR3 loop spans 17 amino acids. Germline CDR1 is TSWWSYY and CDR2 is QGS. This chain's CDR3 is CALGEPYWGPYTDKLIF. The CDR3 coding sequence is TGTGCTCTTGGGGAACCCTACTGGGGGCCCTACACCGATAAACTCATCTTT.

This clone was found a few times. The chain uses TRDV2 and TRDJ2; D possibly corresponds to TRDD3 (5 bases). In the absence of a J gene in TCRdb, the DNA was matched to germline to assign it here. CDR1 is GEAIGNYY and CDR2 is EKD in the germline V gene. This CDR3 comprises 15 residues. The V gene lost 0 bases and the J gene lost 5 bases, with 12 bases spanning the gap. This CDR3 reads CACDTLGGRTAQLFF. CDR3 nucleotides: TGTGCCTGTGACACCTTAGGGGGTCGAACAGCACAACTCTTCTTT.

By sample share, this clone is medium-sized. The chain recombines TRDV1 with TRDJ3; possibly TRDD3 for D (5 bases). The CDR3 has 18 amino acids. Trimming shortened V by 0 bases and J by 0 bases, and 9 bases separated the two germline ends. The germline V gene has CDR1 TSWWSYY and CDR2 QGS. DNA for the CDR3: TGTGCTCTTGGGGAACTAAACTGGAGCTCCTGGGACACCCGACAGATGTTTTTC. Protein sequence: CALGELNWSSWDTRQMFF.

This clone is classed as medium-sized. The chain employs TRDV3 and TRDJ2; 10 nucleotides line up with TRDD3. The CDR3 covers 15 residues. Germline-derived CDR1 and CDR2 are TVYSNPD and GDNSRS (reference sequence). J was trimmed by 3 bases and V by 2 bases; bases with no gene match: 6. CDR3 loop: CAFGGGGYLTAQLFF. CDR3 in DNA: TGTGCCTTTGGGGGTGGGGGATACCTGACAGCACAACTCTTCTTT.

This clone was counted a few times. A much larger clone is a single base away; this may be a read error. V usage is TRDV1 and J usage is TRDJ3; 8 bases fit TRDD3. Per the germline V gene, CDR1 is TSWWSYY and CDR2 is QGS. The CDR3 has 18 residues. The CDR3: CALGELWGSSWDTLQMFF. The CDR3 DNA reads as TGTGCTCTTGGGGAACTCTGGGGGAGCTCCTGGGACACCCTACAGATGTTTTTC.